Listed below are T cell receptor beta chains from one sample, sequenced in a study of shared clonotypes between healthy human individuals. Produced via immunoSEQ multiplex PCR; TCRdb's table is partial and in-frame only. The table includes about 2.2 million clones, 93% detected once. The sequenced material came from naive CD8+ T cells from PBMCs. The source of these receptors is a man aged 18-30 years in good health. Some clones in this sample may be carry-over from other donors' samples. CDR3s include the opening cysteine and the closing phenylalanine or tryptophan. D genes are given only for firm matches. Only part of the rows carry a size: once, few, many, or a class if the clone is expanded.

>TRBV11-2|-|TRBJ2-7|-
TGTGCCAGCAGCTCTGGCGCAGGGTTTCGGTACGAGCAGTACTTC
CASSSGAGFRYEQYF
>TRBV5-4|once|TRBJ2-2|TRBD1
TGTGCCAGCAGCCTAGGGACAGGGGCCCTTTTGAGGGAGCTGTTTTTT
CASSLGTGALLRELFF
>TRBV18|-|TRBJ2-7|-
TGTGCCAGCTCACCACGGGACCCCTACGAGCAGTACTTC
CASSPRDPYEQYF
>TRBV28|-|TRBJ1-2|-
TGTGCCAGCAGTTTAGAGGAGGGCCCTAACTATGGCTACACCTTC
CASSLEEGPNYGYTF
>TRBV9|-|TRBJ1-2|-
TGTGCCAGCAGCGTAGGTTCCGGGATCTATGGCTACACCTTC
CASSVGSGIYGYTF
>TRBV30|-|TRBJ2-7|-
TGTGCCTGGAGTGTAAAAGGGGAGACCTACGAGCAGTACTTC
CAWSVKGETYEQYF
>TRBV7-3|-|TRBJ2-3|-
TGTGCCAGCAGCTCCGTTAGCCGAACGGGAGATACGCAGTATTTT
CASSSVSRTGDTQYF
>TRBV9|-|TRBJ2-7|TRBD1
TGTGCCAGCAGCGTAACGGACAGGGGCGATTCCTACGAGCAGTACTTC
CASSVTDRGDSYEQYF
>TRBV7-8|-|TRBJ2-1|TRBD1
TGTGCCAGCAGCTTACCAGACAGGGGGGAGCATGAGCAGTTCTTC
CASSLPDRGEHEQFF
>TRBV9|-|TRBJ1-1|TRBD1
TGTGCCAGCAGCGGACGGACAGGGGACACTGAAGCTTTCTTT
CASSGRTGDTEAFF
>TRBV30|-|TRBJ1-1|-
TGTGCCTGCCATTGGACCTGGAACACTGAAGCTTTCTTT
CACHWTWNTEAFF
>TRBV7-9|-|TRBJ2-1|TRBD2
TGTGCCAGCAGCATAGGGACTAGCGGATACAATGAGCAGTTCTTC
CASSIGTSGYNEQFF
>TRBV18|-|TRBJ1-5|-
TGTGCCAGCTCACCAGAGGGTGGGGCGGAGCCCCAGCATTTT
CASSPEGGAEPQHF
>TRBV4-2|few|TRBJ1-1|-
TGTGCCAGCAGCCAAGATGGGTTGGGGACACTGAACACTGAAGCTTTCTTT
CASSQDGLGTLNTEAFF
>TRBV5-6|-|TRBJ2-2|-
TGTGCCAGCAGCTCGCACCGGGACTTGAACACCGGGGAGCTGTTTTTT
CASSSHRDLNTGELFF
>TRBV19|-|TRBJ1-5|-
TGTGCCAGTAGTAGGGCAGGGCGCAATCAGCCCCAGCATTTT
CASSRAGRNQPQHF
>TRBV6-5|once|TRBJ2-5|TRBD2
TGTGCCAGCAGTTTTAGCGGGAGTTTGTACTTC
CASSFSGSLYF
>TRBV28|-|TRBJ1-5|TRBD1
TGTGCCAGCAGTCCATCCAGGGGGGCTCGGAATCAGCCCCAGCATTTT
CASSPSRGARNQPQHF
>TRBV28|-|TRBJ2-7|TRBD1
TGTGCCAGCAGTTTATTAATGGGACAGGTCTCCTACGAGCAGTACTTC
CASSLLMGQVSYEQYF
>TRBV10-2|-|TRBJ1-5|TRBD1
TGCGCCAGCGCACCGGGACAGGGGCTGGTTTATAGCAATCAGCCCCAGCATTTT
CASAPGQGLVYSNQPQHF
>TRBV4-1|-|TRBJ2-7|TRBD2
TGCGCCAGCAGCCAAGAGGCCTCGGGGGGAGGGAGGTACGAGCAGTACTTC
CASSQEASGGGRYEQYF
>TRBV28|-|TRBJ1-4|-
TGTGCCAGCAGTTTCCCGGGGTTCGGGGAAAAACTGTTTTTT
CASSFPGFGEKLFF
>TRBV4-3|-|TRBJ2-1|-
TGCGCCAGCAGCCAAGCCCGGGTCTACAATGAGCAGTTCTTC
CASSQARVYNEQFF
>TRBV27|-|TRBJ1-2|-
TGTGCCAGCAGTTTACTTGGGGGGGCAGGCCCCTATGGCTACACCTTC
CASSLLGGAGPYGYTF
>TRBV6-5|-|TRBJ1-2|-
TGTGCCCGGGGCGTAGTCCGGTTCTATGGCTACACCTTC
CARGVVRFYGYTF
>TRBV27|-|TRBJ1-2|-
TGTGCCAGCAGTCCCATTCTCGACAGGTGGGGCTATGGCTACACCTTC
CASSPILDRWGYGYTF
>TRBV5-1|once|TRBJ2-7|TRBD2
TGCGCCAGCAGAGATGTGCGGCGGGAGGTGGACTACGAGCAGTACTTC
CASRDVRREVDYEQYF
>TRBV28|-|TRBJ1-1|-
TGTGCCAGCAGTATACAAAAGCGGAGTGAAGCTTTCTTT
CASSIQKRSEAFF
>TRBV19|-|TRBJ1-5|-
TGTGCCAGTACCATGTGGGGCAGAGGATTCAATCAGCCCCAGCATTTT
CASTMWGRGFNQPQHF
>TRBV2|-|TRBJ1-1|-
TGTGCCAGCAGTGAACGCTTCACGGGGGGCACTGAAGCTTTCTTT
CASSERFTGGTEAFF
>TRBV2|-|TRBJ2-5|TRBD1
TGTGCCAGCTTGAAGGGGGCTCGGGAGACCCAGTACTTC
CASLKGARETQYF
>TRBV7-9|-|TRBJ2-7|-
TGTGCCAGCAAAAGCGGTACCTCCTACGAGCAGTACTTC
CASKSGTSYEQYF
>TRBV9|-|TRBJ2-7|-
TGTGCCAGCAGCGAGACGGTAGATCGCTCCTACGAGCAGTACTTC
CASSETVDRSYEQYF
>TRBV27|-|TRBJ1-2|-
TGTGCCAGCGCCGGGGAGCCACCAGCTAACTATGGCTACACCTTC
CASAGEPPANYGYTF
>TRBV11-2|-|TRBJ2-7|TRBD2
TGTGCCAGCAGCGGGTCACGGACTAGCGGATATGACGAGCAGTACTTC
CASSGSRTSGYDEQYF
>TRBV9|-|TRBJ2-7|-
TGTGCCAGCAGCGTAGGGGTGGACTCCTACGAGCAGTACTTC
CASSVGVDSYEQYF
>TRBV7-8|-|TRBJ2-7|-
TGTGCCAGCAGCTTAACTGGGCCTAGGGACTACGAGCAGTACTTC
CASSLTGPRDYEQYF
>TRBV14|-|TRBJ2-7|-
TGTGCCAGCAGCCAAGAGCTAGCCGGCGAGCAGTACTTC
CASSQELAGEQYF
>TRBV19|few|TRBJ1-1|-
TGTGCCAGTACCCTGGGGGGGTATGCGAACACTGAAGCTTTCTTT
CASTLGGYANTEAFF
>TRBV28|-|TRBJ2-7|TRBD1
TGTGCCAGCAGTTCCTGGACAGGGGGCAAGAGCGAGCAGTACTTC
CASSSWTGGKSEQYF
>TRBV25-1|-|TRBJ1-2|-
TGTGCCAGCAGTGCTCCCTATGGCTACACCTTC
CASSAPYGYTF
>TRBV19|-|TRBJ2-5|-
TGTGCCAGTAGTATGAGGGAGACCCAGTACTTC
CASSMRETQYF
>TRBV27|few|TRBJ2-7|-
TGTGCCAGCAGTTTCGGGAAGTCCTACGAGCAGTACTTC
CASSFGKSYEQYF
>TRBV27|-|TRBJ2-1|-
TGTGCCAGCAGTTTGACAGGTTCCAATGAGCAGTTCTTC
CASSLTGSNEQFF
>TRBV7-9|-|TRBJ2-3|-
TGTGCCAGCAGCCCACAATTACCGTCAGATACGCAGTATTTT
CASSPQLPSDTQYF
>TRBV2|-|TRBJ2-3|TRBD2
TGTGCCAGCGCGGGAGTTAGGCAGTATTTT
CASAGVRQYF
>TRBV7-9|-|TRBJ2-1|-
TGTGCCAGCAGCCACCGGGCATATGAGCAGTTCTTC
CASSHRAYEQFF
>TRBV5-6|-|TRBJ2-7|-
TGTGCCAGCAGCTTGGGGGGGACAAGCACCTACGAGCAGTACTTC
CASSLGGTSTYEQYF
>TRBV29-1|-|TRBJ1-1|TRBD1
TGCAGCGTAGATACAGGGGGGAATAGAGAAGCTTTCTTT
CSVDTGGNREAFF
>TRBV10-3|-|TRBJ2-7|TRBD1
TGTGCCATCAGTGAGTCTACAGGGGTTAGGAACGAGCAGTACTTC
CAISESTGVRNEQYF
>TRBV25-1|-|TRBJ2-1|-
TGTGCCAGCACCGGGGGAGAAGAGGTAGCCTACAATGAGCAGTTCTTC
CASTGGEEVAYNEQFF
>TRBV7-9|-|TRBJ2-7|-
TGTGCCAGCAGCGGACACCCCTACGAGCAGTACTTC
CASSGHPYEQYF
>TRBV12-5|-|TRBJ2-7|TRBD2
TGTGCTAGTGGGAATAGCGGGATATTGGGCGAGCAGTACTTC
CASGNSGILGEQYF
>TRBV27|-|TRBJ2-1|-
TGTGCCAGCAGTTTCCGAGGACAGTACAATGAGCAGTTCTTC
CASSFRGQYNEQFF
>TRBV5-1|-|TRBJ2-7|TRBD1
TGCGCCTCACACAGGGGTCGCGGCTCTAGCTCCTACGAGCAGTACTTC
CASHRGRGSSSYEQYF
>TRBV5-6|-|TRBJ2-3|TRBD2
TGTGCCAGCAGCCCGGTGGGGACTAGCGGATCGACAGATACGCAGTATTTT
CASSPVGTSGSTDTQYF
>TRBV27|once|TRBJ2-3|TRBD1
TGTGCCAGCAGTCCGCTAGGGTGGGACAGTAAGGGGGATACGCAGTATTTT
CASSPLGWDSKGDTQYF
>TRBV18|-|TRBJ2-3|-
TGTGCCAGCTCACCAACCCTGGTTCAGGGTGACACAGATACGCAGTATTTT
CASSPTLVQGDTDTQYF
>TRBV5-6|-|TRBJ1-1|-
TGTGCCAGCAGCTTGGCCCCCAGGGAAATCACTGAAGCTTTCTTT
CASSLAPREITEAFF